The 29 T cell receptor beta chains in this list originate from one sample, sequenced in a study of shared clonotypes between healthy human individuals. Naive CD8 isolation took CD45RO-negative cells positively selected for CCR7 and excluded terminally differentiated effector memory CD45RA+ cells. Profiling relied on immunoSEQ multiplex PCR, and the TCRdb table lists in-frame clones only, not all of them. The table lists around 650,000 clones, roughly 96% of them singletons. The sample was naive CD8+ T cells sorted from blood. The receptor set was obtained from a woman aged 30 to 39 in good health.

CDR3 region: CASLEAGANVLTF. In nucleotides, the CDR3 is TGTGCCAGCTTAGAAGCCGGGGCCAACGTCCTGACTTTC. This chain links TRBV2 with TRBJ2-6; D unresolved. The CDR3 contains 13 residues. CDR1 SNHLY and CDR2 FYNNEI come from the germline V gene. Trimming shortened V by 8 bases and J by 4 bases, and 9 bases separated the two germline ends. Full variable domain (remainder filled in from reference TRBV2 and TRBJ2-6): EPEVTQTPSHQVTQMGQEVILRCVPISNHLYFYWYRQILGQKVEFLVSFYNNEISEKSEIFDDQFSVERPDGSNFTLKIRSTKLEDSAMYFCASLEAGANVLTFGAGSRLTVL.

The chain recombines TRBV5-6 with TRBJ2-2; possibly TRBD1 or TRBD2 for D (6 bases each). CDR3 length: 15 residues. V was shortened by 5 bases and J by 3 bases, with 14 bases between the two germline ends. Per the germline V gene, CDR1 is SGHDT and CDR2 is YYEEEE. CDR3 sequence reads: CASSFVRGHTGELFF. The CDR3 DNA reads as TGTGCCAGCAGTTTCGTTCGGGGGCACACCGGGGAGCTGTTTTTT.

The chain couples TRBV4-1 to TRBJ1-1; tentatively, D is TRBD1 (5 bases). Trimming pared 4 bases from V and 3 bases from J, leaving 9 bases between. Germline CDR1 and CDR2: MGHRA and YSYEKL. The CDR3 length is 13 residues. The CDR3 sequence is CASSRGGDTEAFF. CDR3 nucleotide sequence: TGCGCCAGCAGCCGTGGGGGGGACACTGAAGCTTTCTTT.

This clone was seen a single time. This chain joins TRBV11-2 and TRBJ1-1; D uncertain. The CDR3 covers 12 residues. The V gene lost 5 bases and the J gene lost 6 bases, with 10 bases spanning the gap. Germline V lookup: CDR1 SGHAT, CDR2 FQNNGV. The CDR3 nucleotides read TGTGCCAGCAGCCCAGGCGCGTCTGAAGCTTTCTTT. It is translated as CASSPGASEAFF. Full variable domain (rest looked up from reference TRBV11-2 and TRBJ1-1): EAGVAQSPRYKIIEKRQSVAFWCNPISGHATLYWYQQILGQGPKLLIQFQNNGVVDDSQLPKDRFSAERLKGVDSTLKIQPAKLEDSAVYLCASSPGASEAFFGQGTRLTVV.

The gene calls are TRBV27 and TRBJ2-7; possibly TRBD1 for D (5 bases). V dropped 2 bases and J dropped 7 bases, with 15 bases sitting between them. The CDR3 is 14 amino acids. The germline CDR1 and CDR2 sequences are MNHEY and SMNVEV (reference sequence). CDR3 coding DNA: TGTGCCAGCAGTTTAGCCCCCGAGACAGCAGAGCAGTACTTC. Its protein is CASSLAPETAEQYF.

The V gene is TRBV9, the J gene TRBJ2-5; 7 bases match TRBD1. CDR1 is SGDLS and CDR2 is YYNGEE in the germline V gene. After removal of 0 bases from V and 3 bases from J, the junction contained 5 bases not matched to a gene. The CDR3 contains 15 residues. The CDR3 spells CASSVGGTAKETQYF. Here the CDR3 DNA reads TGTGCCAGCAGCGTAGGTGGGACAGCTAAAGAGACCCAGTACTTC.

The J gene is TRBJ1-2, the V gene TRBV27; TRBD1 aligns across 10 bases. The junction had 10 bases not matched to a gene; V was cut back by 6 bases and J by 3 bases. The CDR3 spans 16 residues. Germline CDR1 reads MNHEY; CDR2 reads SMNVEV (reference sequence). The CDR3 bases are TGTGCCAGCAGCCGAGGACAGGGGGGCAGGCACTATGGCTACACCTTC. This codes for CASSRGQGGRHYGYTF.

The rearrangement uses TRBV19 and TRBJ2-7; 11 nucleotides line up with TRBD2. This CDR3 region has 16 residues. Germline-derived CDR1 and CDR2 are LNHDA and SQIVND (reference sequence). V lost 5 bases to trimming and J lost 0 bases; unmatched junction nucleotides: 6. The CDR3 spells CASSQGTSGVSYEQYF. In DNA, the CDR3 is TGTGCCAGTAGTCAAGGGACTAGCGGAGTCTCCTACGAGCAGTACTTC.

The rearrangement uses TRBV9 and TRBJ2-1; 7 bases fit TRBD2. The V gene end was trimmed by 1 base and the J gene end by 8 bases; junction bases not matched to a gene: 9. In germline, CDR1 is SGDLS, CDR2 YYNGEE. This CDR3 has 15 residues. CDR3: CASSVYGRRLDEQFF. The DNA for the CDR3 is TGTGCCAGCAGCGTATACGGGAGGCGGTTGGATGAGCAGTTCTTC.

The chain employs TRBV5-6 and TRBJ2-7, with 8 positions matching TRBD1. From germline, CDR1 is SGHDT and CDR2 YYEEEE. V lost 3 bases, J lost 6 bases, and 8 bases stayed unmatched. The length of the CDR3 is 14 residues. CDR3 DNA: TGTGCCAGCAGCTCCGGACAGGGATTCTCCGAGCAGTACTTC. The encoded protein is CASSSGQGFSEQYF.

The chain employs TRBV13 and TRBJ2-1; possible D gene TRBD2, 5 bases. Germline CDR1 reads PRHDT; CDR2 reads FYEKMQ (reference sequence). V was pared by 2 bases and J by 5 bases, with 13 bases between. The CDR3 is 15 amino acids. The CDR3 coding sequence is TGTGCCAGCAGCTTAAACAGCGGAAATGACAATGAGCAGTTCTTC. It encodes CASSLNSGNDNEQFF.

The gene calls are TRBV30 and TRBJ1-5, with D perhaps matching TRBD1 (6 bases). This CDR3 region has 14 residues. Germline CDR1 GTSNPN, CDR2 SVGIG (reference sequence). V lost 5 bases, J lost 5 bases, and 16 bases lay in between. The CDR3 nucleotides read TGTGCCTGGGACGTACCGGAGGGGGATCAGCCCCAGCATTTT. This sequence encodes CAWDVPEGDQPQHF.

The chain recombines TRBV7-9 with TRBJ1-2; the D is unclear. Trimming removed 1 base from V and 5 bases from J, with 5 bases in between. The CDR3 is made up of 12 amino acids. Germline values: CDR1 SEHNR, CDR2 FQNEAQ (reference sequence). The chain's CDR3 is CASSLGSYGYTF. CDR3 sequence (DNA): TGTGCCAGCAGCTTAGGCTCGTATGGCTACACCTTC.

V usage is TRBV9 and J usage is TRBJ2-7; D remains ambiguous. Germline CDR1 is SGDLS and CDR2 is YYNGEE. Trimming stripped 0 bases from V and 5 bases from J, with 9 bases between. The CDR3 runs to 13 residues. CDR3 nucleotides: TGTGCCAGCAGCGTAGGTGCAAGCGACGAGCAGTACTTC. It codes for CASSVGASDEQYF.

Written as DNA, the CDR3 is TGTGCCAGCAGCGGAATCCCCGTGAACACTGAAGCTTTCTTT. As protein: CASSGIPVNTEAFF. V gene TRBV2 combines with J gene TRBJ1-1; D is undetermined. The CDR3 contains 14 residues. From germline, CDR1 is SNHLY and CDR2 FYNNEI. With 6 bases removed from V and 0 bases from J, the gap between germline ends came to 11 bases.

The gene calls are TRBV7-8 and TRBJ2-2; D is perhaps TRBD2 (5 bases). The CDR3 is 17 residues long. Germline V gene data show CDR1 as SGHVS and CDR2 as FQNEAQ. V dropped 5 bases and J dropped 4 bases, with 20 bases sitting between them. CDR3 in DNA: TGTGCCAGCAGCGAGGAGAGGGCGGTCGGAGGCACCGGGGAGCTGTTTTTT. It yields the protein CASSEERAVGGTGELFF.

The V gene is TRBV4-1, the J gene TRBJ1-4; D is uncertain. Trimming pared 0 bases from V and 6 bases from J, leaving 8 bases between. The CDR3 length is 14 residues. Germline-derived CDR1 and CDR2 are MGHRA and YSYEKL. This CDR3 is CASSQETTDEKLFF. For the CDR3, the DNA is TGCGCCAGCAGCCAAGAAACGACCGATGAAAAACTGTTTTTT.

The rearrangement links TRBV5-1 to TRBJ2-4; the D gene is possibly TRBD1 (5 bases). V was pared by 0 bases and J by 6 bases, with 10 bases between. Germline V gene data show CDR1 as SGHRS and CDR2 as YFSETQ. The CDR3 runs 14 residues. This CDR3 is CASSLESGLNIQYF. The CDR3 DNA reads as TGCGCCAGCAGCTTGGAGTCAGGGTTAAACATTCAGTACTTC.

The chain carries TRBV7-9 and TRBJ2-7; 15 positions match TRBD2. CDR1 is SEHNR, CDR2 FQNEAQ, per germline (reference sequence). CDR3 length: 16 amino acids. After removal of 5 bases from V and 4 bases from J, the junction contained 6 bases not matched to a gene. The CDR3 coding sequence is TGTGCCAGCAGCCCGGGGACTAGCGGGAGGTGGTACGAGCAGTACTTC. Encoded protein: CASSPGTSGRWYEQYF.

Only one count was recorded for this clone. CDR3 sequence reads: CATSRGETGGNEQYF. In DNA form, the CDR3 reads TGTGCCACCAGCAGAGGAGAGACAGGGGGCAACGAGCAGTACTTC. The chain has TRBV15 and TRBJ2-7, with TRBD1 matching over 10 bases. The CDR3 contains 15 residues. Germline CDR1 is LNHNV and CDR2 is YYDKDF (reference sequence). V lost 1 base and J lost 5; bases outside the gene matches: 5.

Notes on this clone: The sample has other DNA sequences that encode this CDR3 too. This chain uses TRBV13 with TRBJ1-1; no definite D call. CDR1 PRHDT and CDR2 FYEKMQ come from the germline V gene (reference sequence). The CDR3 is 13 residues long. V lost 0 bases, J lost 2 bases, and 4 bases lay in between. CDR3 amino acids: CASSLGVNTEAFF. CDR3 sequence (DNA): TGTGCCAGCAGCTTAGGAGTAAACACTGAAGCTTTCTTT.

This rearrangement joins TRBV7-9 to TRBJ2-5, with 8 positions matching TRBD2. After removal of 1 base from V and 2 bases from J, the junction contained 3 bases not matched to a gene. This CDR3 spans 15 amino acids. In germline, CDR1 is SEHNR, CDR2 FQNEAQ (reference sequence). CDR3 residues: CASSLVREGQETQYF. CDR3 in DNA: TGTGCCAGCAGCTTAGTTCGGGAGGGTCAAGAGACCCAGTACTTC.

This chain links TRBV7-9 with TRBJ2-1; 8 bases align to TRBD2. The CDR3 has 14 residues. The ends lost 1 base at V and 6 bases at J; junction bases unmatched: 2. CDR1 SEHNR and CDR2 FQNEAQ come from the germline V gene (reference sequence). CDR3 amino acids: CASSLVGTSNEQFF. The DNA for the CDR3 is TGTGCCAGCAGCTTAGTGGGGACTAGCAATGAGCAGTTCTTC.

In regard to this clone: Other DNA sequences in this specimen translate into the identical CDR3. The chain uses TRBV19 and TRBJ2-7; 11 bases are shared with TRBD2. CDR3 length equals 13 residues. Germline values: CDR1 LNHDA, CDR2 SQIVND (reference sequence). Unmatched junction bases numbered 1, after V lost 5 bases and J lost 4 bases. The CDR3 loop is CASSGTSGYEQYF. DNA for the CDR3: TGTGCCAGTAGTGGGACTAGCGGTTACGAGCAGTACTTC. Full variable domain (missing parts from reference TRBV19 and TRBJ2-7): DGGITQSPKYLFRKEGQNVTLSCEQNLNHDAMYWYRQDPGQGLRLIYYSQIVNDFQKGDIAEGYSVSREKKESFPLTVTSAQKNPTAFYLCASSGTSGYEQYFGPGTRLTVT.

The J gene is TRBJ2-5, the V gene TRBV7-9; D unclear. Trimming took 6 bases from V and 5 from J, leaving 13 bases between them. The germline gives CDR1 SEHNR, CDR2 FQNEAQ (reference sequence). CDR3 length: 13 amino acids. DNA for the CDR3: TGTGCCAGCAGTCCTCCTATCGGGGAGACCCAGTACTTC. It yields the protein CASSPPIGETQYF.

The chain is built from TRBV9 and TRBJ1-5, with D possibly being TRBD1 (5 bases). V was shortened by 6 bases and J by 0 bases, with 13 bases between the two germline ends. This CDR3 is built from 15 residues. Germline V CDR1 and CDR2: SGDLS, YYNGEE. This CDR3 reads CASNPGVLSNQPQHF. DNA of the CDR3: TGTGCCAGCAACCCGGGGGTCCTTAGCAATCAGCCCCAGCATTTT.

The chain recombines TRBV6-5 with TRBJ2-5, with unresolved D. The DNA end is more similar to TRBJ2-7, so the J call may be wrong. This CDR3 contains 13 residues. Per germline, CDR1 MNHEY and CDR2 SVGAGI. The CDR3 bases are TGTGCCAGCAGTTACTCCCATGGGTACGAGCAGTACTTC. Amino acids: CASSYSHGYEQYF.

In this sample, this clone turned up a few times. V and J are TRBV29-1 and TRBJ1-1, with D possibly being TRBD1 (6 bases). Deletions cut 2 bases from V and 5 bases from J, with 9 bases between. The germline CDR1 and CDR2 sequences are SQVTM and ANQGSEA. This CDR3 has 12 amino acids. CDR3 coding DNA: TGCAGCGTTGAAACAGGGAAGACTGAAGCTTTCTTT. This gives the protein CSVETGKTEAFF.

The V and J genes are TRBV4-1 and TRBJ2-7, with 8 bases that match TRBD1. The V segment lost 0 bases and the J segment 3 bases; nucleotides outside the gene matches: 7. Germline V gene sequence: CDR1 MGHRA, CDR2 YSYEKL. The CDR3 sequence is 16 residues long. CDR3 amino acids: CASSQDNNRGNYEQYF. CDR3 bases: TGCGCCAGCAGCCAAGATAACAACAGGGGGAACTACGAGCAGTACTTC.